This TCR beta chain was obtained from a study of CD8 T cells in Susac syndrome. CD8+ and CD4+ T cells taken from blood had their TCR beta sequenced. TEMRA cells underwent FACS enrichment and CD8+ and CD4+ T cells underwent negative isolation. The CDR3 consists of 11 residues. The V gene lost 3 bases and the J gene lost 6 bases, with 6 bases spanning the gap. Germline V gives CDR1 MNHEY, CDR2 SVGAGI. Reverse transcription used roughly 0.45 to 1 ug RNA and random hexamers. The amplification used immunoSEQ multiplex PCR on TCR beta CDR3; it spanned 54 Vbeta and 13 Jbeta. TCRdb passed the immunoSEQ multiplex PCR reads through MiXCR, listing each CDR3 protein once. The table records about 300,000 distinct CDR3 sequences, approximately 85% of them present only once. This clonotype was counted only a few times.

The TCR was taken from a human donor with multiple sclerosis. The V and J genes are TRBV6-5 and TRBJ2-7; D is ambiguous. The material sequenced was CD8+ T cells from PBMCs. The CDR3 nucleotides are TGTGCCAGCAGTTATTCTAGCGAGCAGTACTTC. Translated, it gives CASSYSSEQYF.